The entry below gives a single T cell receptor beta chain sequence along with its context. No antigen is known for it. The sample is drawn from a study of cytomegalovirus exposure and HLA in healthy donors. The PCR used 60 Vbeta and 13 Jbeta primers. Profiled with immunoSEQ multiplex PCR; TCRdb holds only in-frame clones, not every one. Among about 97,000 clones, 73% were seen once, and the ten largest hold roughly 3.5%. From germline, CDR1 is SGHTA and CDR2 FQGNSA. There are 16 residues in the CDR3. V lost 2 bases to trimming and J lost 4 bases; unmatched junction nucleotides: 9. The study's findings and limits: The records held CMV serostatus as the only immune exposure information.

The sequence was obtained from a man in his forties or fifties in good health and CMV-seronegative. The sequencing input was PBMCs. The chain uses TRBV7-2 and TRBJ2-7; 9 bases align to TRBD2. The CDR3 spells CASSLFISGGIYEQYF. CDR3 sequence (DNA): TGTGCCAGCAGCTTATTCATCAGCGGGGGGATATACGAGCAGTACTTC.